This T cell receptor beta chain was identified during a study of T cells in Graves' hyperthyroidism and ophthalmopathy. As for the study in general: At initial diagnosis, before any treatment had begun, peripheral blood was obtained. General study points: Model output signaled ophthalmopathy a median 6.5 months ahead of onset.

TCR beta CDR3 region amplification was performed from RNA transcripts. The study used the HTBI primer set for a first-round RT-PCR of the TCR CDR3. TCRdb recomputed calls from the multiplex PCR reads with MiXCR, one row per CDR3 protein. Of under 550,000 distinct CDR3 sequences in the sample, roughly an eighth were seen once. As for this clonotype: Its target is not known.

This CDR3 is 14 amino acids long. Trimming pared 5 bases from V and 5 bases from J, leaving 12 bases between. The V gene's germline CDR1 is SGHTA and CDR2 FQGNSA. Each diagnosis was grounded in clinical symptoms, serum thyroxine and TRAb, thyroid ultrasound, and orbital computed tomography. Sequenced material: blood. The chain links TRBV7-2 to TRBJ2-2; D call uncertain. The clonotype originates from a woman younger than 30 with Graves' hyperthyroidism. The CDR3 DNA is TGTGCCAGCAGCACCACGGGTAGGACCGGGGAGCTGTTTTTT. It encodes CASSTTGRTGELFF.